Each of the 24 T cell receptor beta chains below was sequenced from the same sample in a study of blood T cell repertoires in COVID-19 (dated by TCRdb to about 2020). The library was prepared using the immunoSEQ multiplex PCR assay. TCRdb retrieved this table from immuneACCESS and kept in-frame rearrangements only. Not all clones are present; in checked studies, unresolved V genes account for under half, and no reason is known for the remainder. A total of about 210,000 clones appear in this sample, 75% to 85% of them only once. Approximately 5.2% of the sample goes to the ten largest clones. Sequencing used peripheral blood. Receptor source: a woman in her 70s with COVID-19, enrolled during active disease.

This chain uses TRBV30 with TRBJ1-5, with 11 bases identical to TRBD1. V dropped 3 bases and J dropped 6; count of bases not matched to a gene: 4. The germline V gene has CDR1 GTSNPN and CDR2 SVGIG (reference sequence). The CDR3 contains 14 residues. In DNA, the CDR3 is TGTGCCTGGAGAGGACAGGGGGCAGGTCAGCCCCAGCATTTT. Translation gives CAWRGQGAGQPQHF.

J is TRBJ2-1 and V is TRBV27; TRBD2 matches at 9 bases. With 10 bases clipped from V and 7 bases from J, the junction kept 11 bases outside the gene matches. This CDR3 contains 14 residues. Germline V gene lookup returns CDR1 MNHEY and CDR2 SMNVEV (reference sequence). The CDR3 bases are TGTGCCACCCTATGGAGAGCGGGGGGAAATGAGCAGTTCTTC. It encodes CATLWRAGGNEQFF.

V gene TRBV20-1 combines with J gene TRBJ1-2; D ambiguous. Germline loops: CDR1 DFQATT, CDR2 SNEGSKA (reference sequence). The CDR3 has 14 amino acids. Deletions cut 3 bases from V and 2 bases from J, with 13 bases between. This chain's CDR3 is CSASVPGNNYGYTF. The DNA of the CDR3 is TGCAGTGCTAGTGTTCCGGGAAACAACTATGGCTACACCTTC.

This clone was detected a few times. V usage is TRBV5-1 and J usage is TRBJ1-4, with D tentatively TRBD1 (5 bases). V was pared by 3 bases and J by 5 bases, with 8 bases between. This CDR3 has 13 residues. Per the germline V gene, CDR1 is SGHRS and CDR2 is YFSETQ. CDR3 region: CASSSGPNEKLFF. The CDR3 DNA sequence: TGCGCCAGCAGCTCAGGGCCAAATGAAAAACTGTTTTTT. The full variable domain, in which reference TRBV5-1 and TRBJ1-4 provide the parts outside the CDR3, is KAGVTQTPRYLIKTRGQQVTLSCSPISGHRSVSWYQQTPGQGLQFLFEYFSETQRNKGNFPGRFSGRQFSNSRSEMNVSTLELGDSALYLCASSSGPNEKLFFGSGTQLSVL.

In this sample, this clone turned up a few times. DNA for the CDR3: TGCGCCAGCAGCTTGGATCGTTGGGGCGGCGAGCAGTACTTC. The encoded protein is CASSLDRWGGEQYF. This chain uses TRBV5-1 with TRBJ2-7, with D maybe TRBD1 (5 bases). Deletions cut 0 bases from V and 6 bases from J, with 13 bases between. The CDR3 contains 14 residues. From germline, CDR1 is SGHRS and CDR2 YFSETQ. The full variable domain, its missing parts supplied by reference TRBV5-1 and TRBJ2-7, is KAGVTQTPRYLIKTRGQQVTLSCSPISGHRSVSWYQQTPGQGLQFLFEYFSETQRNKGNFPGRFSGRQFSNSRSEMNVSTLELGDSALYLCASSLDRWGGEQYFGPGTRLTVT.

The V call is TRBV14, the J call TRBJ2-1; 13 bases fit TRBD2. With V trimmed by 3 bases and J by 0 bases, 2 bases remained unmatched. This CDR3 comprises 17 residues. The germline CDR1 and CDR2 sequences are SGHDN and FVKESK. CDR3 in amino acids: CASSQGLAGSSYNEQFF. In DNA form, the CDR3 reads TGTGCCAGCAGCCAGGGACTAGCGGGAAGCTCCTACAATGAGCAGTTCTTC.

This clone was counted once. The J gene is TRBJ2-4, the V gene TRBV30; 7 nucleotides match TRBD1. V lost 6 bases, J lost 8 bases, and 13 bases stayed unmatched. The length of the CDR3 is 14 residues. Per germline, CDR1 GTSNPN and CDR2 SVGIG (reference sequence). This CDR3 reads CACIFAGGEDIQYF. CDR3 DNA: TGTGCCTGTATATTTGCAGGGGGAGAGGACATTCAGTACTTC.

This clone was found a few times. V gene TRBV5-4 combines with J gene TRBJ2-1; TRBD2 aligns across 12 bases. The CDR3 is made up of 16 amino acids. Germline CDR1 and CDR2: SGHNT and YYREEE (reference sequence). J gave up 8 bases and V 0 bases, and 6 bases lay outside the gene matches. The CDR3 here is CASSLARLAGGDEQFF. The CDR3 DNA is TGTGCCAGCAGCTTGGCACGCCTAGCGGGAGGGGATGAGCAGTTCTTC.

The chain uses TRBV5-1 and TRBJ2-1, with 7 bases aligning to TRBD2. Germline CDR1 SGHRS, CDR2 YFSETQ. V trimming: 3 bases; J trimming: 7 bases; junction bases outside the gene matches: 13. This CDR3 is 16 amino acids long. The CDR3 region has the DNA TGCGCCAGCAGCTCCCGACTAGCACCCCAAGGGAATGAGCAGTTCTTC. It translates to CASSSRLAPQGNEQFF.

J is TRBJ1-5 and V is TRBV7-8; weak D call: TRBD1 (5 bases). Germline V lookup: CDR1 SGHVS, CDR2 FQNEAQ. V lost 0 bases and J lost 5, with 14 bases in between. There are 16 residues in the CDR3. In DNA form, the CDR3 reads TGTGCCAGCAGCTTAGCGTGGGGGGGTAGTGATCAGCCCCAGCATTTT. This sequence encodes CASSLAWGGSDQPQHF.

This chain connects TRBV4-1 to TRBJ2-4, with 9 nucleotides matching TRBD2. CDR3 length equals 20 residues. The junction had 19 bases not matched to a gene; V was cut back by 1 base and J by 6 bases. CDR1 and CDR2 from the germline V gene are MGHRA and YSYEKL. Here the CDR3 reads CASSQAGVKEAGGDRNIQYF. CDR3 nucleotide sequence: TGCGCCAGCAGCCAAGCCGGGGTTAAAGAGGCGGGAGGGGACAGAAACATTCAGTACTTC.

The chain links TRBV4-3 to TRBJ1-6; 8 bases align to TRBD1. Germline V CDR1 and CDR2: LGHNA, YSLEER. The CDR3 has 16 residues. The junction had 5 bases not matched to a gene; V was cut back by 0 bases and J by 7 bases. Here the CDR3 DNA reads TGCGCCAGCAGCCAAGATTTTACAGGGGGGAATTCACCCCTCCACTTT. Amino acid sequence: CASSQDFTGGNSPLHF.

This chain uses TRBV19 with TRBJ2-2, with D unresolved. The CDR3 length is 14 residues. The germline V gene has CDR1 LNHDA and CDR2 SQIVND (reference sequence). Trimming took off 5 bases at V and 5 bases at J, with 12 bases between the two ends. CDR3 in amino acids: CASSPIHGTGELFF. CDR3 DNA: TGTGCCAGTAGTCCCATTCACGGGACCGGGGAGCTGTTTTTT. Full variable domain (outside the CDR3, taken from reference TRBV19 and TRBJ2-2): DGGITQSPKYLFRKEGQNVTLSCEQNLNHDAMYWYRQDPGQGLRLIYYSQIVNDFQKGDIAEGYSVSREKKESFPLTVTSAQKNPTAFYLCASSPIHGTGELFFGEGSRLTVL.

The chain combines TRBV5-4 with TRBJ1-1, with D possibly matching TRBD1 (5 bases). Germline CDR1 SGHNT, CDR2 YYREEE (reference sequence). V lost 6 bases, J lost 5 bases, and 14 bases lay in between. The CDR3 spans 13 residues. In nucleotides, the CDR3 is TGTGCCAGCATCCCGGTGGGGGGGACTGAAGCTTTCTTT. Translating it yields CASIPVGGTEAFF.

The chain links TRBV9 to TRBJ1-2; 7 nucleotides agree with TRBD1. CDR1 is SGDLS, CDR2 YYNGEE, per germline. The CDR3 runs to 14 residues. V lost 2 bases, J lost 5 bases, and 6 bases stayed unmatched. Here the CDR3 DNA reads TGTGCCAGCAGCGTTGGAGGGACAGTGTATGGCTACACCTTC. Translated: CASSVGGTVYGYTF.

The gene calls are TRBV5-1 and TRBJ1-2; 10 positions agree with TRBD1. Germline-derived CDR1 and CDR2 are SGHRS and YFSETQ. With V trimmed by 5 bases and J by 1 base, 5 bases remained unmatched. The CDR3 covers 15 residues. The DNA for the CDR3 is TGCGCCAGCAGACCCGGACAGGGGGTTAACTATGGCTACACCTTC. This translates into CASRPGQGVNYGYTF.

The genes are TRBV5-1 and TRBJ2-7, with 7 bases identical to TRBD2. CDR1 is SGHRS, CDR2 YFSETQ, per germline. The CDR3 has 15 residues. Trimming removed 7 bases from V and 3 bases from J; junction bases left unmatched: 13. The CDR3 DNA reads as TGCGCCAGCCGAACCGGACGGTCGGGGGGCTACGAGCAGTACTTC. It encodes CASRTGRSGGYEQYF.

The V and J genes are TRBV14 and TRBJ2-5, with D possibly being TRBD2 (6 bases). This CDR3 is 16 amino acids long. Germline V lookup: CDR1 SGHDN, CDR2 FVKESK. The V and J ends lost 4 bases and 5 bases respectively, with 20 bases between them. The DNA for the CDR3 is TGTGCCAGCAGCCTACCGGAGGGCGTTTGGGTGGAGACCCAGTACTTC. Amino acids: CASSLPEGVWVETQYF.

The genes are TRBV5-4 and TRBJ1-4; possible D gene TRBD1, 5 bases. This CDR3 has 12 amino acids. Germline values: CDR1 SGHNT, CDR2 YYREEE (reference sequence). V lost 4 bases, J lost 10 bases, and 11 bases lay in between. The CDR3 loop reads CASSPGGGKLFF. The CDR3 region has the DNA TGTGCCAGCAGCCCGGGGGGGGGAAAACTGTTTTTT.

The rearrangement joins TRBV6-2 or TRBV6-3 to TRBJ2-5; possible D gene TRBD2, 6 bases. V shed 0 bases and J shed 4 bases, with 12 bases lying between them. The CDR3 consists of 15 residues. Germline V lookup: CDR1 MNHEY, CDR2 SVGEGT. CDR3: CASSYSKTSLETQYF. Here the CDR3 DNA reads TGTGCCAGCAGTTACTCGAAAACTAGCTTAGAGACCCAGTACTTC.

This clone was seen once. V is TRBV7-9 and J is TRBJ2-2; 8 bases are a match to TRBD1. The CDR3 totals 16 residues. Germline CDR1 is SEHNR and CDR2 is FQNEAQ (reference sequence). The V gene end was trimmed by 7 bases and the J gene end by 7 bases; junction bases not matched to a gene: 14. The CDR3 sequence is CASTSLGQGRIGELFF. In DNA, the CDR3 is TGTGCCAGCACCTCACTCGGACAGGGTAGAATCGGGGAGCTGTTTTTT.

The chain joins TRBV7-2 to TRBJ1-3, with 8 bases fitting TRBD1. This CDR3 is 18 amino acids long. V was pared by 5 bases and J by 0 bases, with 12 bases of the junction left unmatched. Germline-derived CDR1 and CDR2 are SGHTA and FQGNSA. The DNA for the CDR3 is TGTGCCAGCAGCCAACGACCGGGACAGGCCTTCTCTGGAAACACCATATATTTT. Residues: CASSQRPGQAFSGNTIYF.

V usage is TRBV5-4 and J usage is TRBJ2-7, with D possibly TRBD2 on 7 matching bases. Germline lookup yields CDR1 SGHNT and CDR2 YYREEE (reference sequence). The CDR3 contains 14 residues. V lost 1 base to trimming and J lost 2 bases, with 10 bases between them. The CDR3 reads CASSLTGTTYEQYF. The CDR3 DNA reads TGTGCCAGCAGCTTGACAGGGACTACCTACGAGCAGTACTTC.

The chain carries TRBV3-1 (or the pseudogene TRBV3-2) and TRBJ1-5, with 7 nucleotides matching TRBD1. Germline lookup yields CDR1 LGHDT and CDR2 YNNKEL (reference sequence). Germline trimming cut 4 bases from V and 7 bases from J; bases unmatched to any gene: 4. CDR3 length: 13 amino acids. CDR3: CASSLDRDQPQHF. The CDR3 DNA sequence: TGTGCCAGCAGCCTTGACAGGGACCAGCCCCAGCATTTT.